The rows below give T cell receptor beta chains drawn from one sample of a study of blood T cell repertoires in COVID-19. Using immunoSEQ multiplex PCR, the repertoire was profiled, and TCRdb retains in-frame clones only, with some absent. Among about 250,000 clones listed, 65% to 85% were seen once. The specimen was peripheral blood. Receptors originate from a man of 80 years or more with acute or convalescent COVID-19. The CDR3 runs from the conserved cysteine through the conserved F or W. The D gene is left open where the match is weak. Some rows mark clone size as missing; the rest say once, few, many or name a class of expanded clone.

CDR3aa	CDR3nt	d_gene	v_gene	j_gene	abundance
CASRRVDGELFF	TGTGCCAGCAGGCGGGTGGACGGGGAGCTGTTTTTT	NA	TRBV27	TRBJ2-2	once
CASSIAGGAADTQYF	TGTGCCAGTAGTATAGCCGGGGGGGCAGCAGATACGCAGTATTTT	TRBD2	TRBV19	TRBJ2-3	NA
CASSEGGSSLNEQFF	TGTGCCAGCAGTGAAGGAGGGAGTTCCCTCAATGAGCAGTTCTTC	NA	TRBV2	TRBJ2-1	NA
CAISDPPRGGADTQYF	TGTGCCATCAGTGATCCCCCGCGGGGTGGGGCAGATACGCAGTATTTT	NA	TRBV10-3	TRBJ2-3	once
CASSSRGGNYGYTF	TGTGCCAGCAGCTCCCGGGGAGGGAACTATGGCTACACCTTC	NA	TRBV7-3	TRBJ1-2	NA
CASSTARVGRETQYF	TGTGCCAGCAGTACAGCGAGGGTGGGTCGAGAGACCCAGTACTTC	NA	TRBV28	TRBJ2-5	once
CASSETPSGGRRGYTF	TGTGCCAGCAGCGAAACCCCTTCCGGGGGGAGAAGAGGCTACACCTTC	NA	TRBV3-1/TRBV3-2	TRBJ1-2	NA
CASSSSRDGGYEQYF	TGTGCCAGCAGCTCATCCCGTGACGGGGGATACGAGCAGTACTTC	NA	TRBV5-6	TRBJ2-7	NA
CASSHFLRRAGTEAFF	TGTGCCAGCAGCCACTTTCTTCGAAGGGCGGGCACTGAAGCTTTCTTT	NA	TRBV3-1/TRBV3-2	TRBJ1-1	NA
CASSDWPTNEKLFF	TGCGCCAGCAGCGACTGGCCAACTAATGAAAAACTGTTTTTT	NA	TRBV5-1	TRBJ1-4	NA
CASSPRLSNTDTQYF	TGTGCCAGCAGCCCCCGACTCTCAAACACAGATACGCAGTATTTT	NA	TRBV9	TRBJ2-3	NA
CASQGRDRGEFSYTF	TGTGCCAGCCAAGGCCGGGACAGGGGAGAGTTTAGCTACACCTTC	TRBD1	TRBV2	TRBJ1-2	NA
CASSQVSGGGEKLFF	TGCGCCAGCAGCCAAGTATCGGGGGGGGGTGAAAAACTGTTTTTT	NA	TRBV4-1	TRBJ1-4	NA
CASSFTGGDTEAFF	TGTGCCAGCAGCTTTACAGGGGGGGACACTGAAGCTTTCTTT	TRBD1	TRBV5-5	TRBJ1-1	NA
CASSIDPGGLKTQYF	TGTGCCAGTAGTATAGATCCGGGGGGCTTGAAGACCCAGTACTTC	NA	TRBV19	TRBJ2-5	NA
CASSLNTGELFF	TGTGCCAGCAGTCTAAACACCGGGGAGCTGTTTTTT	NA	TRBV12-3/TRBV12-4	TRBJ2-2	NA
CAWSGRQGLEEKLFF	TGTGCCTGGAGTGGGCGACAGGGACTAGAGGAAAAACTGTTTTTT	TRBD1	TRBV30	TRBJ1-4	once
CASSLTQGPEQYF	TGCGCCAGCAGCCTTACACAGGGGCCCGAGCAGTACTTC	TRBD1	TRBV5-1	TRBJ2-7	NA
CASSLVQQGAVNYGYTF	TGTGCCAGCAGCTTAGTCCAACAGGGGGCTGTTAACTATGGCTACACCTTC	TRBD1	TRBV5-6	TRBJ1-2	NA
CASSIGTGGYTEAFF	TGTGCCAGTAGTATAGGAACAGGAGGGTACACTGAAGCTTTCTTT	NA	TRBV19	TRBJ1-1	NA
CASSPGGISSYEQYF	TGTGCCAGCAGCCCAGGGGGGATCAGCTCCTACGAGCAGTACTTC	NA	TRBV5-4	TRBJ2-7	NA
CASSLGGRTNEKLFF	TGTGCCAGCAGCTTGGGTGGGAGGACTAATGAAAAACTGTTTTTT	NA	TRBV5-4	TRBJ1-4	NA
CASNPGTGFGEQFF	TGTGCCAGCAATCCCGGGACAGGATTCGGAGAGCAGTTCTTC	TRBD1	TRBV2	TRBJ2-1	NA
CAWAPPGQTYEQYF	TGTGCCTGGGCCCCCCCGGGACAGACCTACGAGCAGTACTTC	TRBD1	TRBV30	TRBJ2-7	NA
CSVAPTGQSGNTIYF	TGCAGCGTTGCCCCAACCGGACAGTCTGGAAACACCATATATTTT	NA	TRBV29-1	TRBJ1-3	NA
CASSTLAGEQYF	TGCGCCAGCAGCACTCTAGCCGGCGAGCAGTACTTC	NA	TRBV5-1	TRBJ2-7	NA
CAWSLGTGENEQFF	TGTGCCTGGAGTCTCGGGACAGGGGAGAATGAGCAGTTCTTC	TRBD1	TRBV30	TRBJ2-1	NA